The 6 T cell receptor beta chains below all came from one sample that was sequenced in a study of blood T cell repertoires in COVID-19 (dated by TCRdb to 2020 to 2021). The library was prepared using the immunoSEQ multiplex PCR assay. TCRdb's version of the immuneACCESS table is confined to in-frame rearrangements and falls short of the full clone set. An unresolved V gene accounts for under half of the shortfall where checked; the remainder is of unknown origin. For this sample there are some 200,000 clones; around 85% appear just once. Together, the top ten hold approximately 1.3% of the sample. Sequencing used PBMCs or T cells enriched from blood (not recorded which). The receptors derive from a woman aged 35 to 49 with acute COVID-19.

Only a few counts were recorded for this clone. The rearrangement joins TRBV6-4 to TRBJ2-2, with no clear D. The CDR3 consists of 13 residues. CDR1 is MRHNA, CDR2 SNTAGT, per germline. V dropped 6 bases and J dropped 4 bases, with 9 bases sitting between them. The chain's CDR3 is CASSEQSTGELFF. CDR3 in DNA: TGTGCCAGCAGCGAACAAAGCACCGGGGAGCTGTTTTTT.

This clone was detected only a few times. The V and J genes are TRBV3-1 (or the pseudogene TRBV3-2) and TRBJ2-6; TRBD1 aligns across 7 bases. Trimming took 5 bases from V and 1 from J; bases not matched to a gene: 11. Germline V gives CDR1 LGHDT, CDR2 YNNKEL (reference sequence). This CDR3 comprises 18 residues. The CDR3 region has the DNA TGTGCCAGCAGCAGGGGATACAGGGGTTTGTCTGGGGCCAACGTCCTGACTTTC. Its protein is CASSRGYRGLSGANVLTF.

The V call is TRBV7-2, the J call TRBJ2-3; 11 nucleotides match TRBD2. The CDR3 is 17 amino acids. CDR1 is SGHTA and CDR2 is FQGNSA in the germline V gene. Germline trimming cut 4 bases from V and 0 bases from J; bases unmatched to any gene: 6. The CDR3 is CASSSSTSGVSTDTQYF. The CDR3 DNA reads TGTGCCAGCAGCTCATCGACTAGCGGGGTTAGCACAGATACGCAGTATTTT.

This clone was picked up one time. The rearrangement uses TRBV12-3 or TRBV12-4 and TRBJ1-1, with D unclear. This CDR3 contains 13 residues. Deletions cut 7 bases from V and 4 bases from J, with 13 bases between. As DNA, the CDR3 is TGTGCCAGCACCCTCGCCCGGGGCACTGAAGCTTTCTTT. This encodes CASTLARGTEAFF.

This clone showed up just once. The chain joins TRBV19 to TRBJ2-7, with TRBD2 identical over 7 bases. The CDR3 contains 14 residues. Germline trimming cut 5 bases from V and 3 bases from J; bases unmatched to any gene: 7. Germline lookup yields CDR1 LNHDA and CDR2 SQIVND (reference sequence). The DNA of the CDR3 is TGTGCCAGTAGTCCTACTAGCGTGTTCTACGAGCAGTACTTC. This encodes CASSPTSVFYEQYF.

This clone was seen once. V gene TRBV18 combines with J gene TRBJ2-2; 10 bases map to TRBD1. The CDR3 sequence is 16 residues long. Germline V gives CDR1 KGHSH, CDR2 LQKENI. The V segment lost 7 bases and the J segment 4 bases; nucleotides outside the gene matches: 9. CDR3 bases: TGTGCCAGCTGCGCCGGGACAGGGGCTATCACCGGGGAGCTGTTTTTT. Translating it yields CASCAGTGAITGELFF. The full variable domain, its missing parts supplied by reference TRBV18 and TRBJ2-2, is NAGVMQNPRHLVRRRGQEARLRCSPMKGHSHVYWYRQLPEEGLKFMVYLQKENIIDESGMPKERFSAEFPKEGPSILRIQQVVRGDSAAYFCASCAGTGAITGELFFGEGSRLTVL.